The subject of this entry is one T cell receptor (beta chain). Its target is unknown. The data were produced by immunoSEQ multiplex PCR, yet TCRdb's version contains in-frame clones alone and is incomplete. The data contain approximately 37,000 clones, 84% of them singletons. This record belongs to a study of OX40 agonist ivuxolimab in advanced cancers. Study background: Patients were dosed with the agonistic anti-OX40 (CD134) antibody ivuxolimab. Patients achieving partial responses numbered three: one hepatocellular carcinoma case and two cutaneous melanoma cases. Findings and limits, study-wide: Among the lowest peripheral clonal expansion occurred in 0.1-3.0 mg/kg partial responders. Undetermined was the antigen specificity of the expanded peripheral T cells.

The germline V gene encodes CDR1 MGHRA and CDR2 YSYEKL. V was pared by 1 base and J by 0 bases, with 10 bases between. This CDR3 comprises 16 residues. This clonotype was obtained from an adult with an advanced solid tumor such as melanoma, head and neck, liver or kidney cancer. The specimen was CD4+ or CD8+ T cells sorted from blood, collected in a trial of the OX40 agonist ivuxolimab. This chain connects TRBV4-1 to TRBJ2-1; tentatively, D is TRBD2 (7 bases). For the CDR3, the DNA is TGCGCCAGCAGCCAAGGGAGGGGGGGCTCCTACAATGAGCAGTTCTTC. This translates into CASSQGRGGSYNEQFF.